This T cell receptor (beta chain) emerged from a study of blood T cells in healthy people across ages. Primed by a sample-barcoded 5' primer and a J-beta primer mix, a second PCR proceeded for 7 to 11 cycles. Each CDR3 protein is one row after TCRdb ran MiXCR on the 5' RACE reads. Among roughly 1,700,000 distinct CDR3 sequences listed, 28% were seen once. Details on this clonotype: Antigen: not known.

The donors, healthy Caucasians from Russia, were aged roughly 6 to 90. Trimming removed 4 bases at V and 4 bases at J, with 19 bases between. The CDR3 covers 15 residues. Germline V gene sequence: CDR1 SQVTM, CDR2 ANQGSEA. Study-wide results and limits: Both naive CD4+ cell counts and diversity were greater in long-lived donors than in aged donors. The fall in TCR beta diversity per million T cells was roughly linear with age.

The sequencing sample was made of blood. The TCR was taken from a woman aged 30 to 39 in good health. The rearrangement uses TRBV29-1 and TRBJ1-2; possible D gene TRBD1, 5 bases. CDR3 sequence (DNA): TGCAGCGTTGGGGAGAGTCGAGGGGACGGCTATGGCTACACCTTC. Protein: CSVGESRGDGYGYTF.